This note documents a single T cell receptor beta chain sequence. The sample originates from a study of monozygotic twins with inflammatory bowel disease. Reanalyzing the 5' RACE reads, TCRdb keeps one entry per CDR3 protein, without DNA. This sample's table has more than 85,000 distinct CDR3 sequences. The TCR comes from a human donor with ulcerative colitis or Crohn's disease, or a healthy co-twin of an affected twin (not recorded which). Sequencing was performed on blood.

CDR3 loop: CASSSGLYSYEQYF. V gene TRBV7-9 combines with J gene TRBJ2-7; lacking DNA, the TRBD2 call made by TCRdb goes unchecked. In germline, CDR1 is SEHNR, CDR2 FQNEAQ (reference sequence). The CDR3 length is 14 residues.